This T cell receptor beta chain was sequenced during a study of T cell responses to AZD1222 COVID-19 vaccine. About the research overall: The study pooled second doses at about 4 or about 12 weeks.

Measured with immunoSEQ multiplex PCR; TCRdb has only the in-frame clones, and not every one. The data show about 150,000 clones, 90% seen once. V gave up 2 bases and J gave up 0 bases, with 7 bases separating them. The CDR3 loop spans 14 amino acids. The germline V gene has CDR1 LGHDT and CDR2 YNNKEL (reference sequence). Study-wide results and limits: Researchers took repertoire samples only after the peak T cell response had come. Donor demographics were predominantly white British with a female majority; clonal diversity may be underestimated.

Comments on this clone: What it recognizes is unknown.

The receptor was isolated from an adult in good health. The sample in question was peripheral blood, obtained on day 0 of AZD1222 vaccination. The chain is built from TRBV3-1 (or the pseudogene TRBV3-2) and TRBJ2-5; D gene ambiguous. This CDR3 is CASSQRSNQETQYF. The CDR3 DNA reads TGTGCCAGCAGCCAACGTTCTAACCAAGAGACCCAGTACTTC.